This entry is about one TCR beta chain. The germline CDR1 and CDR2 sequences are LNHNV and YYDKDF (reference sequence). The CDR3 covers 15 residues. The V segment lost 0 bases and the J segment 5 bases; nucleotides outside the gene matches: 2. This sample is drawn from a study of blood T cell repertoires in COVID-19. Sequenced by immunoSEQ multiplex PCR; TCRdb stores in-frame clones only, minus some. The sample yields over 100,000 clones, 75% to 90% seen once. What was sequenced was peripheral blood. This sequence joins TRBV15 and TRBJ2-2; TRBD1 matches at 8 bases. This receptor was taken from a woman aged 50 to 60 with acute or convalescent COVID-19. This CDR3 is CATSRDRGRTGELFF. The CDR3 nucleotides read TGTGCCACCAGCAGAGACAGGGGGCGTACCGGGGAGCTGTTTTTT. The variable domain in full, completed from reference TRBV15 and TRBJ2-2, reads DAMVIQNPRYQVTQFGKPVTLSCSQTLNHNVMYWYQQKSSQAPKLLFHYYDKDFNNEADTPDNFQSRRPNTSFCFLDIRSPGLGDTAMYLCATSRDRGRTGELFFGEGSRLTVL.